The rows below give T cell receptor beta chains drawn from one sample of a study of blood T cell repertoires in COVID-19. The repertoire was sequenced with immunoSEQ multiplex PCR; TCRdb's copy has only in-frame clones and lacks some. The sample carries around 97,000 clones, roughly nine tenths recorded once. Sequenced material: peripheral blood. The receptors stem from a woman older than 75 in a cohort sampled during active COVID-19. Both conserved end residues are part of each CDR3. The D gene is left open where the match is weak. Size is stated for part of the rows, as once, few or many counts, or as a class when the clone is expanded.

>-|TRBV2|TRBJ1-2|-
TGTGCCAGCAGTGACGTAGCAACGGGGAACTATGGCTACACCTTC
CASSDVATGNYGYTF
>-|TRBV28|TRBJ1-2|TRBD1
TGTGCCAGCAGTTTGACACAGGGGCAAGGCTACACCTTC
CASSLTQGQGYTF
>once|TRBV3-1/TRBV3-2|TRBJ1-2|-
TGTGCCAGCAGCCAGGGGGGGGGCAACTATGGCTACACCTTC
CASSQGGGNYGYTF
>-|TRBV3-1/TRBV3-2|TRBJ1-6|TRBD1
TGTGCCAGCAGCCAGACAGGGATCTCTAATTCACCCCTCCACTTT
CASSQTGISNSPLHF
>-|TRBV10-3|TRBJ2-2|TRBD2
TGTGCCATCAGTGACCCATTGTTTAATAGCGGGAGCTTCGGGGAGCTGTTTTTT
CAISDPLFNSGSFGELFF
>-|TRBV29-1|TRBJ2-2|-
TGCAGCGTTGAACCCCAGAACACCGGGGAGCTGTTTTTT
CSVEPQNTGELFF
>-|TRBV2|TRBJ2-7|TRBD1
TGTGCCAGCAAGGGGGCGCTGACCTACGAGCAGTACTTC
CASKGALTYEQYF
>-|TRBV15|TRBJ2-1|TRBD2
TGTGCCACCAGCAGGGCAGCAATTAGCGGGGCACGCGGTGAGCAGTTCTTC
CATSRAAISGARGEQFF
>-|TRBV6-2/TRBV6-3|TRBJ2-7|-
TGTGCCAGCAGTTACTCGAGCGAGCAGTACTTC
CASSYSSEQYF
>-|TRBV9|TRBJ2-7|-
TGTGCCAGCAGCGTAGCGGTCGGGAAAACCTACGAGCAGTACTTC
CASSVAVGKTYEQYF
>once|TRBV12-3/TRBV12-4|TRBJ1-2|-
TGTGCCAGCAGTTTAGGGACAATCTATGGCTACACCTTC
CASSLGTIYGYTF
>-|TRBV10-3|TRBJ1-4|-
TGTGCCATCAGGGCCGGGAAGGATGAAAAACTGTTTTTT
CAIRAGKDEKLFF
>-|TRBV19|TRBJ1-5|TRBD1
TGTGCCAGTAGTCCCGGGACAGGGGGTAATCAGCCCCAGCATTTT
CASSPGTGGNQPQHF
>-|TRBV5-1|TRBJ1-2|TRBD1
TGCGCCAGCAGCGAGGACAGGGGTCACTATGGCTACACCTTC
CASSEDRGHYGYTF
>once|TRBV6-5|TRBJ2-5|-
TGTGCCAGCAGACTGACATGGCAAGAGACCCAGTACTTC
CASRLTWQETQYF
>-|TRBV7-2|TRBJ2-1|-
TGTGCCAGCAGCTTATGGGCTTCGAGCTCCTACAATGAGCAGTTCTTC
CASSLWASSSYNEQFF
>-|TRBV5-1|TRBJ2-1|-
TGCGCCAGCAGGCAAGGCGCTAGCTCCTACAATGAGCAGTTCTTC
CASRQGASSYNEQFF
>-|TRBV10-1|TRBJ2-5|-
TGCGCCAGCAGTGACGTCAGGACTGCCCAAGAGACCCAGTACTTC
CASSDVRTAQETQYF
>-|TRBV5-1|TRBJ2-5|-
TGCGCCAGCAGATTTGGGGAGAGGGAGACCCAGTACTTC
CASRFGERETQYF
>-|TRBV18|TRBJ2-1|TRBD2
TGTGCCAGCTCCCCGCGGGGGGGCCTGGCCCACAATGAGCAGTTCTTC
CASSPRGGLAHNEQFF
>-|TRBV5-1|TRBJ2-5|-
TGCGCCAGCAGCTTGGACGAGGGGAGGATGGGGACCCAGTACTTC
CASSLDEGRMGTQYF
>-|TRBV7-6|TRBJ1-4|TRBD1
TGTGCCAGCAGCGTGGGGACAGCTCAAACTAATGAAAAACTGTTTTTT
CASSVGTAQTNEKLFF
>once|TRBV7-7|TRBJ2-6|-
TGTGCTAGCAGCCCACAGGTCAATCGAGGGGCCAACGTCCTGACTTTC
CASSPQVNRGANVLTF
>-|TRBV15|TRBJ1-2|TRBD1
TGTGCCACCAGCAGAGACACAGGGGTGGGCTATGGCTACACCTTC
CATSRDTGVGYGYTF
>-|TRBV19|TRBJ1-5|-
TGTGCCAGTAGCAGCAGGGGAAGCAATCAGCCCCAGCATTTT
CASSSRGSNQPQHF
>-|TRBV5-6|TRBJ1-2|TRBD1
TGTGCCAGCAGCTTGGAGGGGACAGGGAACTATGGCTACACCTTC
CASSLEGTGNYGYTF
>-|TRBV28|TRBJ2-5|TRBD2
TGTGCCATTAGTGGACTAGCGCTGGGGGAGACCCAGTACTTC
CAISGLALGETQYF
>-|TRBV19|TRBJ1-4|TRBD1
TGTGCCACCGCCCCGACAGGGGTCAATGAAAAACTGTTTTTT
CATAPTGVNEKLFF
>-|TRBV3-1/TRBV3-2|TRBJ1-5|-
TGTGCCAGCAGCCAAGATTCCGCGGGCAATCAGCCCCAGCATTTT
CASSQDSAGNQPQHF
>-|TRBV28|TRBJ1-2|TRBD1
TGTGCCAGCAGTGTTCCTGGGACAGGGTGGTATGGCTACACCTTC
CASSVPGTGWYGYTF
>-|TRBV24-1|TRBJ1-2|-
TGTGCCACCAGTGATTCAGGGGTCTACACCTTC
CATSDSGVYTF
>-|TRBV9|TRBJ2-1|TRBD2
TGTGCCAGCAGCGTCAGGACTAGCGGGGACTACAATGAGCAGTTCTTC
CASSVRTSGDYNEQFF
>-|TRBV28|TRBJ1-2|-
TGTGCCAGCACACGCACAGGCCTCTATGGCTACACCTTC
CASTRTGLYGYTF
>-|TRBV7-3|TRBJ2-5|TRBD1
TGTGCCAGCAGCCCTGAGGGGACAGGGAGTTGGGAGACCCAGTACTTC
CASSPEGTGSWETQYF
>-|TRBV5-1|TRBJ2-5|-
TGCGCCAGCAGCTACCCACTTTTTGGTCGGGGTAGAGGGCAAGAGACCCAGTACTTC
CASSYPLFGRGRGQETQYF
>-|TRBV6-6|TRBJ2-2|TRBD1
TGTGCCAGCAGCCGAACAGCCCTGGGACAGGCGAACACCGGGGAGCTGTTTTTT
CASSRTALGQANTGELFF
>-|TRBV29-1|TRBJ2-2|-
TGCAGCGTGGGAGCGGGGAACACCGGGGAGCTGTTTTTT
CSVGAGNTGELFF
>once|TRBV28|TRBJ2-1|-
TGTGCCAGCAGTTTGCAGGGATCCTACAATGAGCAGTTCTTC
CASSLQGSYNEQFF
>-|TRBV4-2|TRBJ2-1|TRBD2
TGTGCCAGCAGCCCTGGACTAGCGGGTAGCTCCTACAATGAGCAGTTCTTC
CASSPGLAGSSYNEQFF
>-|TRBV24-1|TRBJ2-7|-
TGTGCCACCAGTGATAACAGGGTAACCTACGAGCAGTACTTC
CATSDNRVTYEQYF
>few|TRBV12-3/TRBV12-4|TRBJ1-2|-
TGTGCCAGCACTCAAGATGCGTCCTATGGCTACACCTTC
CASTQDASYGYTF
>-|TRBV13|TRBJ2-1|TRBD2
TGTGCCAGCAGGTTAGGGTCGGGGGGTGAGCAGTTCTTC
CASRLGSGGEQFF
>-|TRBV24-1|TRBJ2-7|-
TGTGCCACCAGTGCGGGGGGCTTGCAGTACTTC
CATSAGGLQYF
>once|TRBV6-5|TRBJ1-2|-
TGTGCCAGCAGTTTTACAGTCTCCATACTTAGTGGCTACACCTTC
CASSFTVSILSGYTF
>-|TRBV5-1|TRBJ1-4|-
TGCGCCAGCAGCGTCGAACAGACAACTAATGAAAAACTGTTTTTT
CASSVEQTTNEKLFF